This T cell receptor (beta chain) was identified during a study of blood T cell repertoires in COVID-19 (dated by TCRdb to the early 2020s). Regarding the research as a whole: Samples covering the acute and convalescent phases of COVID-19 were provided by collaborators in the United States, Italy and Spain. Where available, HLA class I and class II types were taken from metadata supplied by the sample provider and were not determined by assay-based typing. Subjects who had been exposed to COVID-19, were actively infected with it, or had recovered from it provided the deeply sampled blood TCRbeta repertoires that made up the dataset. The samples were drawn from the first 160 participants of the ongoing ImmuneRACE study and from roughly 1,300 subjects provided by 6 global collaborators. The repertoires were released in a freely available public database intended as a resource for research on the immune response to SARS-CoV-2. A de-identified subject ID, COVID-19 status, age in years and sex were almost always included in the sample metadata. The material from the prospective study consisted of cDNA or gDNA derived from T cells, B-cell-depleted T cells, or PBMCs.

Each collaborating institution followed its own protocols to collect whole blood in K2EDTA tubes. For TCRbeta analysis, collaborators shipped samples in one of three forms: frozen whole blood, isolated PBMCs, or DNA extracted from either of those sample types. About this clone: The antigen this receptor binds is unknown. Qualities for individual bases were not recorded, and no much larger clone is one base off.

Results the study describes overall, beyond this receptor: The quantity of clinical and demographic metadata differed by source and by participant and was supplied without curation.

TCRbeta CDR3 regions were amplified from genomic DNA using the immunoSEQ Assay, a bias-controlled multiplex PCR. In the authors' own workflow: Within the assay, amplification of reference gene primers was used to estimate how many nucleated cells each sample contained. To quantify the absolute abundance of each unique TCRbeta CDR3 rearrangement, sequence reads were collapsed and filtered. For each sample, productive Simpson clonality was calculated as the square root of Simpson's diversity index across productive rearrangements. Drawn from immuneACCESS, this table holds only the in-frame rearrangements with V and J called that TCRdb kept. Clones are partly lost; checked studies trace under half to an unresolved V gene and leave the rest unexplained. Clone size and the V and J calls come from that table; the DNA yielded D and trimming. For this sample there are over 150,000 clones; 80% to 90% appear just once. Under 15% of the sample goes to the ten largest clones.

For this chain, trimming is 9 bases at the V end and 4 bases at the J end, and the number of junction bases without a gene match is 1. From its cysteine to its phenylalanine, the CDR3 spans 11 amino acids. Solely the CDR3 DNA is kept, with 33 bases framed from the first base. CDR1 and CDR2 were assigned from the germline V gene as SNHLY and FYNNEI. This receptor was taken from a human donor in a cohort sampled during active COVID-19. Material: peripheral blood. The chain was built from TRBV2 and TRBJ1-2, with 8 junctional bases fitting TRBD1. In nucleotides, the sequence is TGTGCCAGTGGACAGGGCTATGGCTACACCTTC. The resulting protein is CASGQGYGYTF.